A selection of T cell receptor beta chains follows, all from one sample in a study of cytomegalovirus exposure and HLA in healthy donors. Assay used: immunoSEQ multiplex PCR; TCRdb lists only in-frame clones, some missing. The sample includes about 170,000 clones, roughly 80% of them seen just once. Sequences were obtained from PBMCs. These receptor sequences come from a man in his thirties or forties in good health and CMV-seropositive. Both conserved end residues are part of each CDR3. D genes are given only for firm matches. A clone size is listed for some rows: how often the clone was seen (once, few, many), or a class if it is expanded.

V gene	clone size	J gene	D gene	CDR3 DNA	CDR3 protein
TRBV18	-	TRBJ2-5	-	TGTGCCAGCTCACCACCCCTCGGGGAGGAGACCCAGTACTTC	CASSPPLGEETQYF
TRBV9	-	TRBJ2-3	TRBD1	TGTGCCAGCAGCCCCGAGGGGTCGACAGGGCTAGACACAGATACGCAGTATTTT	CASSPEGSTGLDTDTQYF
TRBV7-9	-	TRBJ1-2	-	TGTTCCAGCAGCTTTCCGGGCAGGGTGTCTGGCTACACCTTC	CSSSFPGRVSGYTF
TRBV28	few	TRBJ1-2	-	TGTGCCAGCAGTTTAAGAGGAGCCCGGGGCTATGGCTACACCTTC	CASSLRGARGYGYTF
TRBV18	-	TRBJ1-1	TRBD1	TGTGCCAGCTCACCACCGACAGGGCAGACTGAAGCTTTCTTT	CASSPPTGQTEAFF
TRBV5-6	-	TRBJ2-5	-	TGTGCCAGCAGCCACCGGGGGAGCGAGACCCAGTACTTC	CASSHRGSETQYF
TRBV2	-	TRBJ2-6	TRBD1	TGTGCCAGCAGTCGAAGACAGGGGAAGGCCAACGTCCTGACTTTC	CASSRRQGKANVLTF
TRBV15	few	TRBJ1-4	-	TGTGCCACCAGCCCAGTTGCGGGATCGAGTGAAAAACTGTTTTTT	CATSPVAGSSEKLFF
TRBV4-1	once	TRBJ2-7	-	TGCGCCAGCAGCCAAGGCAGCGCTGGGTCCTACGAGCAGTACTTC	CASSQGSAGSYEQYF
TRBV29-1	-	TRBJ2-1	TRBD2	TGCAGCGTTGGAAACCAGCGGAGCGGGGTGGTCGAGCAGTTCTTC	CSVGNQRSGVVEQFF
TRBV7-3	once	TRBJ1-1	-	TGTGCCAGCAGCCTAAAACAAGACGGGTCAGCTTTCTTT	CASSLKQDGSAFF
TRBV9	once	TRBJ1-1	-	TGTGCCAGCAGCGTTTTGTCGGGAAACATGAACACTGAAGCTTTCTTT	CASSVLSGNMNTEAFF
TRBV5-4	-	TRBJ2-5	TRBD1	TGTGCCAGCATCCAGGGGACAGGGGGGTCCCAAGAGACCCAGTACTTC	CASIQGTGGSQETQYF
TRBV6-5	-	TRBJ2-7	-	TGTGCCAGCAGACGAGAGGGCGGCGAGCAGTACTTC	CASRREGGEQYF
TRBV30	once	TRBJ2-5	-	TGTGCCTGGAGTGCCAGGCTCCAAGAGACCCAGTACTTC	CAWSARLQETQYF
TRBV7-3	-	TRBJ2-4	-	TGTGCCAGCAGCTTAGGGGGTCGTAGCGGCCGAAACATTCAGTACTTC	CASSLGGRSGRNIQYF
TRBV7-2	-	TRBJ1-6	-	TGTGCCAGCAGCCCCCGACAAGGTATATTTGATTCGGGATCACCCCTCCACTTT	CASSPRQGIFDSGSPLHF
TRBV27	-	TRBJ2-1	TRBD2	TGTGCCAGCAGTAAAATACCCCCGGGGGGTACGAGCTCCTACAATGAGCAGTTCTTC	CASSKIPPGGTSSYNEQFF
TRBV10-2	few	TRBJ1-2	-	TGCGCCAGCAGTGACAGGGGCGCTTATGGCTACACCTTC	CASSDRGAYGYTF
TRBV5-1	-	TRBJ2-3	TRBD2	TGCGCCAGCAGCTTAGCGGGGTCTCGTACAGATACGCAGTATTTT	CASSLAGSRTDTQYF
TRBV21-1	-	TRBJ2-7	-	TGTGCCAGCAGCAAAAGGTACAGGGGGCGCTGCGAGCAGTACTTC	CASSKRYRGRCEQYF
TRBV9	-	TRBJ2-2	-	TGTGCCAGCAGCGTAGCTCCGGGAGAAACCGGGGAGCTGTTTTTT	CASSVAPGETGELFF
TRBV6-5	-	TRBJ2-3	TRBD2	TGTGCCAGCGGTCTTAGCGGGGGGGGTAATACGCAGTATTTT	CASGLSGGGNTQYF
TRBV6-1	-	TRBJ2-3	TRBD1	TGTGCCAGCTCAGCGGGGACAGGGGCAGATACGCAGTATTTT	CASSAGTGADTQYF
TRBV5-1	-	TRBJ2-3	TRBD1	TGCGCCAGCAGCCGTGATAGACAGGGGGGCGCAGATACGCAGTATTTT	CASSRDRQGGADTQYF
TRBV6-6	-	TRBJ1-2	-	TGTGCCAGCAGTTACTCGGAGGGGCAGAGTATCTATGGCTACACCTTC	CASSYSEGQSIYGYTF
TRBV27	-	TRBJ1-1	-	TGTGCCAGCAAAGAGCGCAGGGTGACTGAAGCTTTCTTT	CASKERRVTEAFF
TRBV28	once	TRBJ2-7	-	TGTGCCAGCAGTGGCGACACATTCTACGAGCAGTACTTC	CASSGDTFYEQYF
TRBV4-3	-	TRBJ2-1	-	TGCGCCAGCAGCCAAGCGGAGGCCAAATACAATGAGCAGTTCTTC	CASSQAEAKYNEQFF
TRBV11-2	-	TRBJ2-1	TRBD2	TGTGCCAGCAGCTCATTGACGGGAGGGCGGCCCTACAATGAGCAGTTCTTC	CASSSLTGGRPYNEQFF